Given below is one T cell receptor (beta chain) in context. The antigen remains unidentified. With 4 bases removed from V and 3 bases from J, the gap between germline ends came to 10 bases. The length of the CDR3 is 14 residues. Germline V gives CDR1 SGHTA, CDR2 FQGNSA. Treatment here: oral pan-JAK inhibitor, 5-10 mg twice daily. PBMCs served as the source from which CD4+ and CD8+ T cells were sorted. RNA, once extracted, was reverse transcribed into cDNA for use as the sequencing template. Data came from immunoSEQ multiplex PCR; TCRdb stores just in-frame clones and leaves some out. The sample holds over 100,000 clones, 53% seen once. This entry belongs to a study of CD8+ T cells in alopecia areata. At the level of the study: Twice daily, treated patients received 5 to 10 mg of oral tofacitinib. Findings and limits, study-wide: There were also resident alphabeta T cells of normal skin sequenced in scalp samples. A large proportion of expanded lesional clones were detected persisting in scalp and blood during tofacitinib.

The chain recombines TRBV7-2 with TRBJ1-5; no clear D. The sequence derives from a human donor with alopecia areata. Sequenced material: CD4+ T cells sorted from blood, taken at week 4, from a patient treated with tofacitinib. CDR3 DNA: TGTGCCAGCAGCTGGGGAGGGTACAATCAGCCCCAGCATTTT. Translated, it gives CASSWGGYNQPQHF.